What follows describes a single T cell receptor beta chain. The antigen remains unidentified. The CDR3 sequence is 17 residues long. With 3 bases clipped from V and 2 bases from J, the junction kept 3 bases outside the gene matches. CDR1 and CDR2 from the germline V gene are LGHNA and YSLEER. The data originate from a study of glioma-infiltrating T cells after dendritic cell vaccination. Study-wide background: Samples are from glioblastoma patients in Phase I and II dendritic cell vaccine trials. Dendritic cells derived from monocytes and pulsed with autologous tumor lysate formed the vaccine.

The primer mix had 60 V beta and 13 J beta primers. The data were produced by immunoSEQ multiplex PCR, yet TCRdb's version contains in-frame clones alone and is incomplete. The sample consists of 65,000 or so clones, roughly 86% of them appearing once. General study findings and limits: Complete blood and tumor specimen sets were limited to few patients.

Time point here: after dendritic cell vaccination, including at tumor progression/relapse. The origin of this receptor is a human donor with glioblastoma. The V and J genes are TRBV4-3 and TRBJ2-2; TRBD2 matches 13 bases. The specimen was blood, collected after dendritic cell vaccination. The chain's CDR3 is CASSQGLAGINTGELFF. CDR3 DNA sequence: TGCGCCAGCAGCCAGGGACTAGCGGGGATAAACACCGGGGAGCTGTTTTTT.